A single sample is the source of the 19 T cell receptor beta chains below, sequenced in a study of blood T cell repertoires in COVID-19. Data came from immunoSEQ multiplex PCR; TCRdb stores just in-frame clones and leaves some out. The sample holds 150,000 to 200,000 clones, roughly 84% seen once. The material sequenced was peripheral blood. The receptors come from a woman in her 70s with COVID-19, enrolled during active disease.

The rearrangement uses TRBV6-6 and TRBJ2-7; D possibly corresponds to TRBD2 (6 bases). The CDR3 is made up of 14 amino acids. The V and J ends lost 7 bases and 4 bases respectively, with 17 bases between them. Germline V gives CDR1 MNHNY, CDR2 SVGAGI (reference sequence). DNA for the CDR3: TGTGCCAGCATGAGGGACTTCGTCAGATACGAGCAGTACTTC. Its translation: CASMRDFVRYEQYF.

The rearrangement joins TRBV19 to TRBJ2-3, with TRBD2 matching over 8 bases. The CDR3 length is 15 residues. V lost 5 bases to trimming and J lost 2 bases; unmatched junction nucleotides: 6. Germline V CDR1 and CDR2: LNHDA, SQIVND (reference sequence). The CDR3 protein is CASSLAGGYTDTQYF. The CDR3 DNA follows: TGTGCCAGTAGTTTGGCGGGGGGTTACACAGATACGCAGTATTTT.

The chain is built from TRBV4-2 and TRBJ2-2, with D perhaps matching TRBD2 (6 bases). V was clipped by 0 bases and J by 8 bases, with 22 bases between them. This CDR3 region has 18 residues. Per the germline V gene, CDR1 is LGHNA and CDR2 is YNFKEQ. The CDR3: CASSQDRKTTGTAGELFF. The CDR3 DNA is TGTGCCAGCAGCCAAGACAGAAAGACTACCGGGACTGCGGGGGAGCTGTTTTTT.

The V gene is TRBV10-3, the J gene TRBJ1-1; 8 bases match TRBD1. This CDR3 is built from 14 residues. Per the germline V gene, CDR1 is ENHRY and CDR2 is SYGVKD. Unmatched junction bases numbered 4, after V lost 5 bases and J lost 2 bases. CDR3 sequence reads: CAISPTGVNTEAFF. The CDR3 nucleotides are TGTGCCATCAGTCCGACAGGGGTCAACACTGAAGCTTTCTTT.

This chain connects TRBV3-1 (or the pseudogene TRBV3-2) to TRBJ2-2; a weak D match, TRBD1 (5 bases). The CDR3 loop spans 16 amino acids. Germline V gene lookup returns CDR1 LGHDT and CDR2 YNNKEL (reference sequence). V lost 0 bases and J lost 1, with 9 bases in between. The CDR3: CASSQESGWNTGELFF. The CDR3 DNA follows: TGTGCCAGCAGCCAAGAGTCAGGGTGGAACACCGGGGAGCTGTTTTTT.

Written as DNA, the CDR3 is TGTGCCTGGAGTGTACAGGGAACCACTGAAGCTTTCTTT. Translation gives CAWSVQGTTEAFF. The chain carries TRBV30 and TRBJ1-1; TRBD1 might be the D (6 bases). Trimming shortened V by 0 bases and J by 4 bases, and 9 bases separated the two germline ends. Looked up from germline, CDR1 is GTSNPN and CDR2 is SVGIG (reference sequence). The CDR3 has 13 amino acids.

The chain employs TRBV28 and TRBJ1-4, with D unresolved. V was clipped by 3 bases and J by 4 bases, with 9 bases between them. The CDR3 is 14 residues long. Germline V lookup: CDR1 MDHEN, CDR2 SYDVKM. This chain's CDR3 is CASSLGSLNEKLFF. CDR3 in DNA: TGTGCCAGCAGTTTGGGCAGCCTTAATGAAAAACTGTTTTTT.

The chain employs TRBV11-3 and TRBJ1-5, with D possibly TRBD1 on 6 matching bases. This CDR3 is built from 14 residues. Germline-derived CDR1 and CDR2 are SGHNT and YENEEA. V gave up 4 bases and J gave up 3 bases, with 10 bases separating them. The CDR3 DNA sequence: TGTGCCAGCAGCTCCGGACAGCCCAATCAGCCCCAGCATTTT. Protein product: CASSSGQPNQPQHF.

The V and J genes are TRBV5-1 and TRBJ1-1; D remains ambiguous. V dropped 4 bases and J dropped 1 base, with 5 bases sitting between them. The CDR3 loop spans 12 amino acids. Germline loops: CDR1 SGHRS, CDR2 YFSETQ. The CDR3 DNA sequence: TGCGCCAGCAGCAGCGAGAACACTGAAGCTTTCTTT. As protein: CASSSENTEAFF.

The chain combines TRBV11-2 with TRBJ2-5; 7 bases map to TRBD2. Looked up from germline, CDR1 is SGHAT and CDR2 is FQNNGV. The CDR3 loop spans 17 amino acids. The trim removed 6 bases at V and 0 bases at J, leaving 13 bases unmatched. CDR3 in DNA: TGTGCCAGCAGGCCCAGCGGGGCGGGGAGGTACCAAGAGACCCAGTACTTC. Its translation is CASRPSGAGRYQETQYF.

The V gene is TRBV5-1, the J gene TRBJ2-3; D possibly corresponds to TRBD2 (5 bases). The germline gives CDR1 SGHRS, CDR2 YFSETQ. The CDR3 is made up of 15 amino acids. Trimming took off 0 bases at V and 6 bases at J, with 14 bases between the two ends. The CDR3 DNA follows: TGCGCCAGCAGCTTGGCTGGGTGGGAGCGGGATACGCAGTATTTT. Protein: CASSLAGWERDTQYF.

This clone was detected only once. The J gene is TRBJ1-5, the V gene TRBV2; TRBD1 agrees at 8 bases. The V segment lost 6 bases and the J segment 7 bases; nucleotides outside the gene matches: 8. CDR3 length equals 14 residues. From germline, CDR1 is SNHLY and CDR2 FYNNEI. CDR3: CASSPQGAGQPQHF. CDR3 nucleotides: TGTGCCAGCAGCCCCCAGGGGGCAGGGCAGCCCCAGCATTTT.

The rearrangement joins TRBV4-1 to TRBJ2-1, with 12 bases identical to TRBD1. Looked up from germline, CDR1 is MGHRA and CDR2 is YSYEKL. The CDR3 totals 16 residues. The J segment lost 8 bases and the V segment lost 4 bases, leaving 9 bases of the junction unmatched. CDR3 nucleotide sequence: TGCGCCAGCAGCCGCGCCGGGACAGGGGGCTTGGATGAGCAGTTCTTC. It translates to CASSRAGTGGLDEQFF.

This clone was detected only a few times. The CDR3 reads CASSQIGAGGPSTPYEQYF. CDR3 DNA: TGTGCCAGCAGCCAGATTGGGGCGGGAGGGCCCTCTACGCCCTACGAGCAGTACTTC. The V call is TRBV7-9, the J call TRBJ2-7, with 9 positions matching TRBD2. In germline, CDR1 is SEHNR, CDR2 FQNEAQ (reference sequence). The CDR3 sequence is 19 residues long. V lost 5 bases and J lost 2; bases outside the gene matches: 19.

This CDR3 reads CSASSGVRNQPQHF. For the CDR3, the DNA is TGCAGTGCTAGTTCGGGGGTAAGGAATCAGCCCCAGCATTTT. The chain recombines TRBV20-1 with TRBJ1-5, with a weak D call TRBD1 (5 bases). CDR3 length: 14 residues. Germline V gives CDR1 DFQATT, CDR2 SNEGSKA (reference sequence). V was clipped by 3 bases and J by 4 bases, with 13 bases between them.

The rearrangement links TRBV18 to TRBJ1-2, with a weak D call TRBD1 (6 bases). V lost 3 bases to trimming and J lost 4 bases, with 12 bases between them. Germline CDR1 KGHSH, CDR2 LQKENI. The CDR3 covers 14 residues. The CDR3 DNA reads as TGTGCCAGCTCACCTGCAGGGGCAGCCTATGGCTACACCTTC. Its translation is CASSPAGAAYGYTF. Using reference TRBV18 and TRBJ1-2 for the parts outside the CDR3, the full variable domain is NAGVMQNPRHLVRRRGQEARLRCSPMKGHSHVYWYRQLPEEGLKFMVYLQKENIIDESGMPKERFSAEFPKEGPSILRIQQVVRGDSAAYFCASSPAGAAYGYTFGSGTRLTVV.

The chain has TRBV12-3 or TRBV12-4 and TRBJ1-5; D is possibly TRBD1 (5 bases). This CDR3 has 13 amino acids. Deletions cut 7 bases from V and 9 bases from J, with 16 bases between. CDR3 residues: CASTPTAKAPQHF. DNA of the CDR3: TGTGCCAGCACCCCGACAGCCAAGGCGCCCCAGCATTTT.

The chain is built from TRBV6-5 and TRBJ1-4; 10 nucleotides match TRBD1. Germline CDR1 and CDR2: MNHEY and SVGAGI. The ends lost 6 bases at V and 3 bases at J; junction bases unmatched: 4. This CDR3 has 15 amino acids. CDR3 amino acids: CASRRTGGANEKLFF. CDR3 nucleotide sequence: TGTGCCAGCAGAAGGACAGGGGGAGCTAATGAAAAACTGTTTTTT.

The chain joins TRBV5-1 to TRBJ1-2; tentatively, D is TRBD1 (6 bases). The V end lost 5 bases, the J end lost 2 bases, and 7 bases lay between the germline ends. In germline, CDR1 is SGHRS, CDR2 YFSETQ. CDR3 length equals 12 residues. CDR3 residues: CASRTGNYGYTF. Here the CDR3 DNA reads TGCGCCAGCAGGACAGGAAACTATGGCTACACCTTC.